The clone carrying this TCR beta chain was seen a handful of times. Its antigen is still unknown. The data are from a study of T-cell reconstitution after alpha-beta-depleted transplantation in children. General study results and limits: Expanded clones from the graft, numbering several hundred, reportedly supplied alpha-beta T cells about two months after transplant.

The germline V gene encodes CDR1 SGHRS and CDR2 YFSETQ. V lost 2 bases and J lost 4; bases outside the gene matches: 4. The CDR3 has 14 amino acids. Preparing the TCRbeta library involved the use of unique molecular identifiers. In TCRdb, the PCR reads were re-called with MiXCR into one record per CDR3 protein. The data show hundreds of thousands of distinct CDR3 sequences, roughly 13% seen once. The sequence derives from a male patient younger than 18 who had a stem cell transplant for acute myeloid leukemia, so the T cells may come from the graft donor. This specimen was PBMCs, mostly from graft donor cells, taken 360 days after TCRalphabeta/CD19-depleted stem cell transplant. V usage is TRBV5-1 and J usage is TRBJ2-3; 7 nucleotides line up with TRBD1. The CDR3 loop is CASSFRQGADTQYF. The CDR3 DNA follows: TGCGCCAGCAGCTTTAGGCAGGGGGCAGATACGCAGTATTTT.